A single sample is the source of the 4 T cell receptor beta chains below, sequenced in a study of shared clonotypes between healthy human individuals. The assay was immunoSEQ multiplex PCR, and TCRdb's table has in-frame clones only and misses some. The sample includes about 1 million clones, roughly 70% of them seen just once. Sequenced sample: memory CD4+ T cells sorted from blood. Documented subset: CD45RA-negative fraction. These receptors were taken from a man younger than 30 in good health.

The genes are TRBV11-2 and TRBJ1-2, with TRBD1 matching 7 bases. V was pared by 5 bases and J by 2 bases, with 17 bases of the junction left unmatched. This CDR3 has 18 residues. Germline assignment: CDR1 SGHAT and CDR2 FQNNGV. In nucleotides, the CDR3 is TGTGCCAGCAGCCCAGGGGGGGGTCCAGCAGGGAAGAACTATGGCTACACCTTC. Translated: CASSPGGGPAGKNYGYTF.

The V and J genes are TRBV19 and TRBJ2-2, with TRBD2 identical over 12 bases. Germline trimming cut 6 bases from V and 4 bases from J; bases unmatched to any gene: 6. Germline V CDR1 and CDR2: LNHDA, SQIVND (reference sequence). The CDR3 covers 16 residues. CDR3 region: CASRTSGLAGTGELFF. DNA of the CDR3: TGTGCCAGTAGGACATCGGGACTAGCGGGCACCGGGGAGCTGTTTTTT.

The chain joins TRBV5-5 to TRBJ2-5; tentative D call: TRBD1 (5 bases). The CDR3 is 15 residues long. Germline V gene data show CDR1 as SGHKS and CDR2 as YYEKEE (reference sequence). V shed 4 bases and J shed 2 bases, with 15 bases lying between them. CDR3 DNA: TGTGCCAGCAGCACCTCATGGGGCAGGCAAGAGACCCAGTACTTC. Protein: CASSTSWGRQETQYF.

This chain joins TRBV7-2 and TRBJ1-1; D is unresolved. CDR3 size: 14 residues. V was trimmed by 10 bases and J by 0 bases, leaving 15 bases between them. Germline CDR1 reads SGHTA; CDR2 reads FQGNSA. CDR3 sequence reads: CATAVGNMNTEAFF. The CDR3, as DNA: TGTGCCACCGCGGTGGGAAACATGAACACTGAAGCTTTCTTT.